This T cell receptor beta chain was captured in a study of blood T cells in healthy people across ages. Whole-study results and caveats: When one million T cells were used, diversity estimates were thought to be underestimates.

This clonotype was detected many times. Its antigen is unidentified. V shed 4 bases, J shed 3 bases, and the junction held 4 bases outside the gene matches. Germline loops: CDR1 SNHLY, CDR2 FYNNEI. The CDR3 covers 16 residues. PCR was performed a second time for about 7 to 12 cycles using a sample-barcoded 5' primer and a J-beta primer mix. One entry per CDR3 protein, called by TCRdb with MiXCR from the 5' RACE reads. The sample holds 750,000 to 1,000,000 distinct CDR3 sequences; 25% to 30% are singletons and the top ten take roughly 10%. These records were also assigned to another study, of T cells of mothers and their children.

The sequence was collected from a woman aged 35 to 49 in good health. Specimen: blood. The chain employs TRBV2 and TRBJ2-2, with 11 bases matching TRBD2. The CDR3 spells CASSVGTSGYTGELFF. CDR3 nucleotides: TGTGCCAGCAGTGTTGGGACTAGCGGCTACACCGGGGAGCTGTTTTTT.